These T cell receptor beta chains were read from a single sample in a study of blood T cell repertoires in COVID-19. TCRdb keeps only in-frame clones here, not all; method: immunoSEQ multiplex PCR. The sample has about 200,000 clones, about 90% seen once. The material sequenced was PBMCs or T cells enriched from blood (not recorded which). Every receptor here comes from a woman younger than 45 who had recovered from COVID-19. Both conserved end residues are part of each CDR3. A D gene is named only where the DNA matches it firmly. For some rows the clone size is stated as once, few or many, or as a class when expanded; others skip it.

clone size	D gene	V gene	J gene	CDR3 protein	CDR3 DNA
-	-	TRBV4-3	TRBJ2-2	CASSHRQENTGELFF	TGCGCCAGCAGCCACCGACAGGAGAACACCGGGGAGCTGTTTTTT
-	-	TRBV30	TRBJ1-6	CAWTPGSYNSPLHF	TGTGCCTGGACCCCCGGGTCCTATAATTCACCCCTCCACTTT
few	TRBD2	TRBV19	TRBJ2-1	CASNLIGLAGDDEQFF	TGTGCCAGTAACCTAATCGGACTAGCGGGAGATGATGAGCAGTTCTTC
-	-	TRBV12-3/TRBV12-4	TRBJ1-1	CASRMDMNTEAFF	TGTGCCAGCAGAATGGACATGAACACTGAAGCTTTCTTT
-	TRBD2	TRBV7-3	TRBJ2-2	CASRAGLAGPNTGELFF	TGTGCCAGCAGAGCGGGACTAGCGGGACCGAACACCGGGGAGCTGTTTTTT
-	TRBD2	TRBV9	TRBJ2-2	CASSVARLAGGNGELFF	TGTGCCAGCAGCGTAGCCAGACTAGCGGGCGGAAACGGGGAGCTGTTTTTT
once	TRBD1	TRBV15	TRBJ1-5	CATSFTGGANQPQHF	TGTGCCACCAGCTTTACAGGGGGGGCCAATCAGCCCCAGCATTTT
once	-	TRBV3-1/TRBV3-2	TRBJ1-4	CASSQGQGNEKLFF	TGTGCCAGCAGCCAAGGTCAGGGGAATGAAAAACTGTTTTTT
-	-	TRBV19	TRBJ1-1	CASSISVNTEAFF	TGTGCCAGTAGTATTTCGGTGAACACTGAAGCTTTCTTT
-	TRBD1	TRBV4-1	TRBJ1-6	CASSQNRGSPLHF	TGCGCCAGCAGCCAAAACAGGGGATCACCCCTCCACTTT
-	-	TRBV5-4	TRBJ2-1	CASSFRGTAYNEQFF	TGTGCCAGCAGCTTTAGAGGAACCGCCTACAATGAGCAGTTCTTC
once	TRBD1	TRBV7-9	TRBJ2-5	CASSPRGGTGWVQETQYF	TGTGCCAGCAGCCCGAGAGGGGGGACAGGGTGGGTCCAAGAGACCCAGTACTTC
-	TRBD1	TRBV19	TRBJ1-2	CASSPRTGPSNYGYTF	TGTGCCAGTAGTCCACGGACAGGCCCTTCTAACTATGGCTACACCTTC
-	TRBD1	TRBV19	TRBJ1-4	CASSLDRDGEKLFF	TGTGCCAGTAGTCTTGACAGGGACGGTGAAAAACTGTTTTTT